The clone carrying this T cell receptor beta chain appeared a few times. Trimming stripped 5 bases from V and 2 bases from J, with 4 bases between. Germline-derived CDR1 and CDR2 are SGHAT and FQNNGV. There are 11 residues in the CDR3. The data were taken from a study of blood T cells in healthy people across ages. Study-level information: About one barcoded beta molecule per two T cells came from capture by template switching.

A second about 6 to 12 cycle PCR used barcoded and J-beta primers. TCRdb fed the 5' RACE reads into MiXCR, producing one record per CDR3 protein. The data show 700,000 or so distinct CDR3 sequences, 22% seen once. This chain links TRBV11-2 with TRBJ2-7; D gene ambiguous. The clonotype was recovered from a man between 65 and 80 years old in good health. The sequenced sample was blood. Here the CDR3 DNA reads TGTGCCAGCAGCGACCCCTACGAGCAGTACTTC. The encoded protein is CASSDPYEQYF. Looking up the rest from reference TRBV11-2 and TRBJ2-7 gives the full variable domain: EAGVAQSPRYKIIEKRQSVAFWCNPISGHATLYWYQQILGQGPKLLIQFQNNGVVDDSQLPKDRFSAERLKGVDSTLKIQPAKLEDSAVYLCASSDPYEQYFGPGTRLTVT.